This entry features one T cell receptor (beta chain) sequence. Antigen: not known. CDR3 length equals 15 residues. Measured with immunoSEQ multiplex PCR; TCRdb has only the in-frame clones, and not every one. The data show more than 25,000 clones, with 75% to 90% seen just once and approximately 31% held by the top ten. The data were taken from a study of OX40 agonist ivuxolimab in advanced cancers. Notes on the study in general: Expanded clones tended on average to be more numerous among CD8+ T cells than CD4+. What antigens the expanded peripheral T cells recognized was never established.

The specimen was CD4+ or CD8+ T cells sorted from blood, collected in a trial of the OX40 agonist ivuxolimab. This TCR was recovered from an adult with an advanced solid tumor such as melanoma, head and neck, liver or kidney cancer. The chain links TRBV21-1 to TRBJ2-5. TRBV21-1 is a known pseudogene. The CDR3 DNA sequence: TGTGCCAGCAGTCGACGGAAAATCCCACAAGAGACCCAGTACTTC. This translates into CASSRRKIPQETQYF.